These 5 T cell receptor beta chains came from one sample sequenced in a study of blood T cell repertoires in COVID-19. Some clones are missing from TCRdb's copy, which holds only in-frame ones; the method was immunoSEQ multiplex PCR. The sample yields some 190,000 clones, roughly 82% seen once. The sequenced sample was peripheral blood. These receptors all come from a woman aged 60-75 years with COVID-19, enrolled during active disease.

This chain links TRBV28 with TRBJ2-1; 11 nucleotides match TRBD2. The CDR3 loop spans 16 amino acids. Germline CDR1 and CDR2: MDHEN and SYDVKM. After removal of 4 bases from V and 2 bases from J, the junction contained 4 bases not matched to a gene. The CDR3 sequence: CASSWGTSGTYNEQFF. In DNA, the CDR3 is TGTGCCAGCAGTTGGGGGACTAGCGGAACCTACAATGAGCAGTTCTTC.

Written as DNA, the CDR3 is TGTGCCAGCAGCGTAGCTAGCGGGGGTACGGAGACCCAGTACTTC. Its protein product is CASSVASGGTETQYF. This chain joins TRBV9 and TRBJ2-5, with 10 nucleotides matching TRBD2. V gave up 0 bases and J gave up 5 bases; unmatched junction bases: 4. This CDR3 contains 15 residues. Per germline, CDR1 SGDLS and CDR2 YYNGEE.

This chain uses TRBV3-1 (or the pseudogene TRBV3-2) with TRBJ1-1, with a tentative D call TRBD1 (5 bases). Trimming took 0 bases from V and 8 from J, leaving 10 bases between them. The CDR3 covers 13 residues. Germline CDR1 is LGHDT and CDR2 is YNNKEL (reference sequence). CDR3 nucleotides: TGTGCCAGCAGCCAAGATGGGGCCACAGAAGCTTTCTTT. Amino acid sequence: CASSQDGATEAFF.

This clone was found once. CDR3 in amino acids: CASSLGYAGMGYGYTF. The CDR3 DNA is TGCGCCAGCAGCTTGGGCTATGCAGGGATGGGATATGGCTACACCTTC. The rearrangement joins TRBV5-1 to TRBJ1-2; perhaps TRBD1 as D (5 bases). V was cut by 0 bases and J by 5 bases, with 17 bases left in between. CDR1 is SGHRS and CDR2 is YFSETQ in the germline V gene. There are 16 residues in the CDR3.

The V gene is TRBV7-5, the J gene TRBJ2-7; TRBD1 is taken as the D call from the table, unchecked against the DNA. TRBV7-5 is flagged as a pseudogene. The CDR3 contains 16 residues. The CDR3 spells CARSLARPAGVSEQYV. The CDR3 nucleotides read TGTGCCAGAAGCTTAGCAAGGCCAGCAGGTGTGAGCGAGCAGTACGTC.